The 15 T cell receptor beta chains given below trace back to one sample, sequenced in a study of blood T cells in healthy people across ages. Alongside a J-beta primer mix, a sample-barcoded 5' primer served in a second PCR lasting roughly 6 to 12 cycles. TCRdb re-derived calls from the 5' RACE reads in MiXCR, one entry per CDR3 protein. The sample has about 510,000 distinct CDR3 sequences; around 27% are singletons. This same sample was also taken into another study, of T cells of mothers and their children.

The sample consisted of blood. These TCRs come from a boy between 2 and 15 years old in good health.

This clonotype was recorded only once. The genes are TRBV5-1 and TRBJ1-2; TRBD1 aligns across 10 bases. V shed 4 bases and J 4 bases; nucleotides not matched to a gene: 13. The germline V gene encodes CDR1 SGHRS and CDR2 YFSETQ. The CDR3 runs to 17 residues. CDR3 residues: CASSRRPGQGSSYGYTF. The CDR3 DNA sequence: TGCGCCAGCAGCCGAAGGCCGGGACAGGGGTCTTCCTATGGCTACACCTTC. The full variable domain, with the rest looked up from reference TRBV5-1 and TRBJ1-2, is KAGVTQTPRYLIKTRGQQVTLSCSPISGHRSVSWYQQTPGQGLQFLFEYFSETQRNKGNFPGRFSGRQFSNSRSEMNVSTLELGDSALYLCASSRRPGQGSSYGYTFGSGTRLTVV.

This clonotype was detected only a few times. This sequence joins TRBV7-9 and TRBJ2-5, with a tentative D call TRBD2 (5 bases). The DNA end is more similar to TRBJ2-1, so the J call may be wrong. The germline V gene has CDR1 SEHNR and CDR2 FQNEAQ (reference sequence). The CDR3 extends over 16 amino acids. CDR3 in DNA: TGTGCCAGCAGCTTAGCGGTATGGATCGGGAAGAATGAGCAGTTCTTC. It specifies CASSLAVWIGKNEQFF.

The rearrangement uses TRBV29-1 and TRBJ2-1, with 7 bases fitting TRBD2. The CDR3 runs to 16 residues. Germline loops: CDR1 SQVTM, CDR2 ANQGSEA. V was pared by 3 bases and J by 6 bases, with 14 bases of the junction left unmatched. DNA for the CDR3: TGCAGCGTTGACGGACTAGAGACACTCAACCTCAATGAGCAGTTCTTC. It specifies CSVDGLETLNLNEQFF.

This chain uses TRBV14 with TRBJ2-1, with D perhaps TRBD1 (6 bases). The CDR3 loop spans 16 amino acids. Trimming removed 1 base at V and 1 base at J, with 11 bases between. The V gene's germline CDR1 is SGHDN and CDR2 FVKESK. CDR3 loop: CASSQVRGVSYNEQFF. CDR3 DNA: TGTGCCAGCAGCCAAGTCAGGGGAGTGTCCTACAATGAGCAGTTCTTC.

The chain combines TRBV27 with TRBJ2-6; the D is unclear. The CDR3 extends over 17 amino acids. Trimming left V 3 bases short and J 0 bases short, with 12 bases between. In germline, CDR1 is MNHEY, CDR2 SMNVEV (reference sequence). CDR3: CASSLGSQNSGANVLTF. Written as DNA, the CDR3 is TGTGCCAGCAGTTTGGGTAGCCAAAACTCTGGGGCCAACGTCCTGACTTTC.

The V and J genes are TRBV10-3 and TRBJ2-7, with no clear D. Deletions cut 6 bases from V and 0 bases from J, with 3 bases between. CDR1 and CDR2 (germline): ENHRY, SYGVKD. The CDR3 sequence is 11 residues long. This CDR3 is CAISNSYEQYF. The CDR3 region has the DNA TGTGCCATCAGCAACTCCTACGAGCAGTACTTC.

J is TRBJ2-7 and V is TRBV7-8, with TRBD2 as a possible D gene (6 bases). Trimming cost V 7 bases and J 4 bases, with 14 bases left between them. Germline lookup yields CDR1 SGHVS and CDR2 FQNEAQ. CDR3 length: 13 residues. CDR3: CASIGREEYEQYF. Written as DNA, the CDR3 is TGTGCCAGCATTGGCAGGGAGGAATACGAGCAGTACTTC.

In this sample, this clonotype turned up a few times. The chain employs TRBV7-7 and TRBJ2-7; D possibly matches TRBD1 or TRBD2 (6 bases each). The end of the DNA fits TRBJ2-1 better, so the J call may be wrong. The CDR3 consists of 13 residues. Germline loops: CDR1 SSHAT, CDR2 FNYEAQ (reference sequence). DNA for the CDR3: TGTGCTAGCGGCCGGACAGTTGACAATGAGCAGTTCTTC. This sequence encodes CASGRTVDNEQFF.

This clonotype was detected ten times or more. This chain links TRBV7-6 with TRBJ2-5; maybe TRBD2 (6 bases). The V and J ends lost 4 bases and 1 base respectively, with 13 bases between them. There are 15 residues in the CDR3. Germline values: CDR1 SGHVS, CDR2 FNYEAQ. CDR3 DNA: TGTGCCAGCAGCTCCCGGACGGGGGTCCAAGAGACCCAGTACTTC. Protein product: CASSSRTGVQETQYF. Supplemented by reference TRBV7-6 and TRBJ2-5, the full variable domain reads GAGVSQSPRYKVTKRGQDVALRCDPISGHVSLYWYRQALGQGPEFLTYFNYEAQQDKSGLPNDRFSAERPEGSISTLTIQRTEQRDSAMYRCASSSRTGVQETQYFGPGTRLLVL.

This clonotype showed up just a few times. V is TRBV7-6 and J is TRBJ2-1, with 8 bases lining up with TRBD1. Germline CDR1 reads SGHVS; CDR2 reads FNYEAQ. J lost 10 bases, V lost 0 bases, and 5 bases had no gene match. The length of the CDR3 is 14 residues. Here the CDR3 DNA reads TGTGCCAGCAGCTTAGCCCAGGGGGCTCGCGAGCAGTTCTTC. Its protein is CASSLAQGAREQFF.

The CDR3 is CASSPSSSYEKLFF. CDR3 bases: TGTGCCAGCAGCCCATCTTCCTCTTATGAAAAACTGTTTTTT. The chain uses TRBV7-9 and TRBJ1-4, with D uncertain. The length of the CDR3 is 14 residues. CDR1 and CDR2 from the germline V gene are SEHNR and FQNEAQ (reference sequence). V was shortened by 5 bases and J by 6 bases, with 13 bases between the two germline ends.

The gene calls are TRBV6-2 or TRBV6-3 and TRBJ1-1; D is unclear. CDR1 and CDR2 (germline): MNHEY, SVGEGT. V dropped 5 bases and J dropped 3 bases, with 7 bases sitting between them. CDR3 length equals 12 residues. CDR3 residues: CASSDPYTEAFF. CDR3 coding DNA: TGTGCCAGCAGTGACCCCTACACTGAAGCTTTCTTT.

The chain recombines TRBV3-1 with TRBJ2-5; possibly TRBD2 for D (5 bases). The J call may be incorrect, as the DNA end agrees better with TRBJ2-7. Germline V gives CDR1 LGHDT, CDR2 YNNKEL (reference sequence). The CDR3 has 15 residues. The DNA for the CDR3 is TGTGCCAGCAGCCAAGTACCGGGGTCCTCCTACGAGCAGTACTTC. As protein: CASSQVPGSSYEQYF.

This sequence joins TRBV10-3 and TRBJ2-7; D is unclear. The CDR3 is made up of 14 amino acids. Trimming pared 9 bases from V and 0 bases from J, leaving 15 bases between. The germline gives CDR1 ENHRY, CDR2 SYGVKD. The CDR3: CAIAQGLPSYEQYF. The CDR3 nucleotides read TGTGCCATTGCCCAAGGTCTTCCCTCCTACGAGCAGTACTTC.

V usage is TRBV5-1 and J usage is TRBJ2-7; tentatively, D is TRBD2 (6 bases). V was pared by 4 bases and J by 4 bases, with 15 bases between. CDR1 SGHRS and CDR2 YFSETQ come from the germline V gene. The CDR3 runs 14 residues. This chain's CDR3 is CASSAPGLSYEQYF. As DNA, the CDR3 is TGCGCCAGCAGCGCCCCGGGACTGTCTTACGAGCAGTACTTC.